Below, 6 T cell receptor beta chains from the same sample are listed, as sequenced in a study of blood T cell repertoires in COVID-19. The assay was immunoSEQ multiplex PCR, and TCRdb's table has in-frame clones only and misses some. The sample carries 250,000 to 300,000 clones, 80% to 90% recorded once. The source material was peripheral blood. The source of these receptors is a woman in her 70s with acute or convalescent COVID-19.

The chain recombines TRBV28 with TRBJ2-2; 13 bases are shared with TRBD2. The J segment lost 5 bases and the V segment lost 7 bases, leaving 4 bases of the junction unmatched. From germline, CDR1 is MDHEN and CDR2 SYDVKM. The CDR3 has 15 residues. The CDR3 loop is CASMGTSGVTGELFF. For the CDR3, the DNA is TGTGCCAGCATGGGGACTAGCGGGGTAACCGGGGAGCTGTTTTTT.

The chain employs TRBV7-3 and TRBJ2-1; TRBD2 agrees at 9 bases. V dropped 8 bases and J dropped 2; count of bases not matched to a gene: 7. From germline, CDR1 is SGHTA and CDR2 FQGTGA. The CDR3 has 15 residues. The CDR3 here is CASAGGRGPYNEQFF. The CDR3 coding sequence is TGTGCCAGCGCGGGAGGGCGGGGACCCTACAATGAGCAGTTCTTC.

This chain connects TRBV5-1 to TRBJ1-1; 8 nucleotides agree with TRBD1. Unmatched junction bases numbered 5, after V lost 4 bases and J lost 3 bases. Germline values: CDR1 SGHRS, CDR2 YFSETQ. The CDR3 loop spans 14 amino acids. In DNA form, the CDR3 reads TGCGCCAGCAGCGTACGGGGACAGGACACTGAAGCTTTCTTT. Protein: CASSVRGQDTEAFF.

This clone showed up just a few times. The rearrangement links TRBV5-1 to TRBJ1-4; D is perhaps TRBD1 (5 bases). CDR3 length: 16 residues. CDR1 and CDR2 (germline): SGHRS, YFSETQ. V lost 0 bases and J lost 0, with 9 bases in between. The CDR3 DNA reads TGCGCCAGCAGCTTGGTAGGGGACTCAACTAATGAAAAACTGTTTTTT. This sequence encodes CASSLVGDSTNEKLFF.

The chain uses TRBV6-5 and TRBJ2-1; possibly TRBD2 for D (6 bases). Per germline, CDR1 MNHEY and CDR2 SVGAGI. The V and J ends lost 5 bases and 7 bases respectively, with 18 bases between them. CDR3 length: 15 residues. The CDR3 nucleotides read TGTGCCAGCAGTCGGATTCTAGGAGGGAGGAATGAGCAGTTCTTC. Protein: CASSRILGGRNEQFF.

CDR3 residues: CASSLRALAGGPTDTQYF. The CDR3 DNA is TGTGCCAGCAGCCTCCGAGCTCTAGCGGGGGGGCCAACAGATACGCAGTATTTT. The chain employs TRBV3-1 (or the pseudogene TRBV3-2) and TRBJ2-3; 12 positions match TRBD2. J lost 3 bases, V lost 4 bases, and 11 bases had no gene match. The length of the CDR3 is 18 residues. Germline V gives CDR1 LGHDT, CDR2 YNNKEL (reference sequence).